This T cell receptor (beta chain) was captured in a study of cytomegalovirus exposure and HLA in healthy donors. 13 Jbeta primers and 60 Vbeta primers were used for the PCR. The assay was immunoSEQ multiplex PCR, and TCRdb's table has in-frame clones only and misses some. The sample consists of around 74,000 clones, approximately 80% of them appearing once. The germline CDR1 and CDR2 sequences are PRHDT and FYEKMQ (reference sequence). The CDR3 totals 14 residues. V dropped 2 bases and J dropped 3 bases, with 11 bases sitting between them. The sample taken for sequencing was PBMCs. The TCR sequence derives from a man in his forties or fifties in good health and CMV-seronegative. The J gene is TRBJ2-7, the V gene TRBV13; D not resolved. CDR3 protein: CASSLQASLYEQYF. The CDR3 DNA reads TGTGCCAGCAGCTTACAAGCATCCCTCTACGAGCAGTACTTC.